The clone carrying this T cell receptor (beta chain) was observed at least ten times. As yet, its antigen is unknown. This sample was included in a study of T-cell reconstitution after alpha-beta-depleted transplantation in children. Study-wide results and caveats: Most T-cell counts and diversity one year after the transplant came from T cells that were newly produced.

J was trimmed by 7 bases and V by 7 bases; bases with no gene match: 15. The CDR3 has 16 amino acids. Library preparation (for TCRbeta) was performed with unique molecular identifiers. TCRdb processed the PCR reads anew with MiXCR; each CDR3 protein has one entry. This table has 280,000 or so distinct CDR3 sequences, roughly 11% appearing once. The receptor comes from a male patient aged 2 to 10 who had a stem cell transplant for chronic granulomatous disease, so the T cells may come from the graft donor. V usage is TRBV12-3 or TRBV12-4 and J usage is TRBJ2-1, with TRBD2 matching over 8 bases. The material was peripheral blood, obtained 180 days after TCRalphabeta/CD19-depleted stem cell transplant. The CDR3 reads CASTSLGGRFPNEQFF. The CDR3 DNA follows: TGTGCCAGCACGTCCCTCGGCGGGAGGTTCCCTAATGAGCAGTTCTTC.